This T cell receptor beta chain derives from a study of T cell changes during pregnancy in multiple sclerosis. Clones were read by immunoSEQ multiplex PCR, and TCRdb kept only the in-frame ones, dropping some. The sample includes some 130,000 clones, roughly 95% of them seen just once. The CDR3 runs to 15 residues. Germline lookup yields CDR1 SEHNR and CDR2 FQNEAQ (reference sequence). J was trimmed by 2 bases and V by 3 bases; bases with no gene match: 3. In this sample, this clone turned up once. The sequence came from a female donor with multiple sclerosis, enrolled in a pregnancy study. V and J are TRBV7-9 and TRBJ1-2, with 10 bases that match TRBD1. The material was peripheral blood, obtained after pregnancy. The CDR3 sequence is CASSFGQGGNYGYTF. The CDR3 bases are TGTGCCAGCAGCTTCGGACAGGGGGGGAACTATGGCTACACCTTC.